A selection of T cell receptor beta chains follows, all from one sample in a study of cytomegalovirus exposure and HLA in healthy donors. This table comes from immunoSEQ multiplex PCR, and its TCRdb copy is limited to in-frame clones, with some not included. The sample records over 100,000 clones, around four fifths being singletons. The sample comprised PBMCs. The receptors were gathered from a woman aged 40 to 50 in good health and CMV-seronegative. Each CDR3 is given with its conserved first and last residue. D genes are given only for firm matches. Only some rows state a clone size, as once, few, many or a class for expanded clones.

V gene	clone size	J gene	D gene	CDR3 protein	CDR3 DNA
TRBV15	NA	TRBJ1-5	NA	CATSSVATGSQPQHF	TGTGCCACCAGCAGTGTGGCGACGGGTAGCCAGCCCCAGCATTTT
TRBV9	NA	TRBJ2-2	NA	CASSLGTLNTGELFF	TGTGCCAGCAGCTTAGGGACACTGAACACCGGGGAGCTGTTTTTT
TRBV19	NA	TRBJ2-4	NA	CASSTGGVAKNIQYF	TGTGCCAGTAGTACGGGGGGCGTAGCCAAAAACATTCAGTACTTC
TRBV14	NA	TRBJ2-5	NA	CASSWAWETQYF	TGTGCCAGCAGCTGGGCGTGGGAGACCCAGTACTTC
TRBV29-1	few	TRBJ1-4	NA	CSVQQNNEKLFF	TGCAGCGTCCAACAGAATAATGAAAAACTGTTTTTT
TRBV29-1	NA	TRBJ1-1	NA	CSVGGVEAFF	TGCAGCGTCGGAGGGGTTGAAGCTTTCTTT
TRBV28	NA	TRBJ1-2	NA	CASSPDGNYGYTF	TGTGCCAGCAGTCCCGACGGGAACTATGGCTACACCTTC
TRBV27	NA	TRBJ2-1	TRBD2	CASSSRTSGGGRYNEQFF	TGTGCCAGCAGTTCCCGGACTAGCGGGGGGGGGAGGTACAATGAGCAGTTCTTC
TRBV15	few	TRBJ2-5	NA	CATSGTGGPRRSQYF	TGTGCCACCAGCGGCACGGGGGGCCCGCGGCGGTCCCAGTACTTC
TRBV9	NA	TRBJ2-7	TRBD1	CASSVLPLGTGGREQYF	TGTGCCAGCAGCGTTCTTCCCCTCGGAACAGGGGGGAGGGAGCAGTACTTC
TRBV7-3	NA	TRBJ2-7	TRBD1	CASSPMGQGAGEQYF	TGTGCCAGCAGCCCGATGGGACAGGGGGCGGGTGAGCAGTACTTC
TRBV28	NA	TRBJ1-4	TRBD1	CASSQDRGRWTNEKLFF	TGTGCCAGCAGTCAGGACAGGGGAAGGTGGACTAATGAAAAACTGTTTTTT
TRBV28	NA	TRBJ1-4	NA	CASSSQVTTNEKLFF	TGTGCCAGCAGTTCACAGGTCACAACTAATGAAAAACTGTTTTTT
TRBV20-1	once	TRBJ2-3	NA	CSATSTNTQYF	TGCAGTGCTACTAGCACCAATACGCAGTATTTT
TRBV5-4	NA	TRBJ1-3	NA	CASSLDARVSGNTIYF	TGTGCCAGCAGCTTGGATGCCAGGGTTTCTGGAAACACCATATATTTT
TRBV19	few	TRBJ1-4	NA	CASSGPGQANEKLFF	TGTGCCAGTAGTGGTCCGGGACAAGCTAATGAAAAACTGTTTTTT
TRBV2	NA	TRBJ1-5	TRBD1	CASIGLTGGGQPQHF	TGTGCCAGCATTGGCTTAACAGGGGGCGGTCAGCCCCAGCATTTT
TRBV11-3	NA	TRBJ2-1	NA	CASSPRGYNEQFF	TGTGCCAGCAGTCCAAGGGGGTACAATGAGCAGTTCTTC
TRBV6-1	NA	TRBJ2-7	NA	CASKAYYEQYF	TGTGCCAGCAAAGCCTACTACGAGCAGTACTTC
TRBV5-6	once	TRBJ2-7	NA	CASTHRRIVEQYF	TGTGCCAGCACCCACAGGCGTATCGTCGAGCAGTACTTC
TRBV7-2	NA	TRBJ2-3	TRBD2	CASSLGAGGPDTQYF	TGTGCCAGCAGCTTAGGGGCGGGGGGGCCGGATACGCAGTATTTT
TRBV18	few	TRBJ2-6	NA	CASSPPPQTLSSGANVLTF	TGTGCCAGCTCACCACCTCCGCAGACTTTAAGCTCTGGGGCCAACGTCCTGACTTTC
TRBV2	once	TRBJ1-2	TRBD1	CASRDPRDSRYGYTF	TGTGCCAGTAGGGACCCCCGGGACAGTCGCTATGGCTACACCTTC
TRBV11-2	NA	TRBJ1-2	NA	CASSLLGRTGYYTF	TGTGCCAGCAGCTTACTCGGTCGCACAGGTTACTACACCTTC
TRBV27	few	TRBJ1-1	TRBD1	CASSLDALRDSLMNTEAFF	TGTGCCAGCAGCCTCGATGCGTTAAGGGACAGTTTAATGAACACTGAAGCTTTCTTT
TRBV4-1	NA	TRBJ2-3	TRBD2	CASSPGGLAGMTDTQYF	TGCGCCAGCAGCCCTGGTGGACTAGCGGGGATGACAGATACGCAGTATTTT
TRBV9	NA	TRBJ1-2	NA	CASSPEGTGYTF	TGTGCCAGCAGCCCAGAGGGCACCGGCTACACCTTC
TRBV7-2	NA	TRBJ2-5	NA	CASSLGQIQETQYF	TGTGCCAGCAGCTTAGGACAGATCCAAGAGACCCAGTACTTC
TRBV7-9	once	TRBJ1-2	NA	CASSGRGPNYGYTF	TGTGCCAGCAGCGGCAGGGGACCAAACTATGGCTACACCTTC
TRBV7-9	NA	TRBJ1-1	NA	CASSLFETPKAFF	TGTGCCAGCAGCTTGTTCGAGACACCAAAAGCTTTCTTT
TRBV4-1	few	TRBJ1-6	NA	CASSQAKGAYNSPLHF	TGCGCCAGCAGCCAAGCTAAGGGGGCCTATAATTCACCCCTCCACTTT
TRBV28	NA	TRBJ1-1	NA	CASTLPQGPNTEAFF	TGTGCCAGCACCCTCCCCCAGGGCCCAAACACTGAAGCTTTCTTT
TRBV4-1	NA	TRBJ2-5	TRBD2	CASSRAGGLKTQYF	TGCGCCAGCAGCAGAGCGGGGGGTCTGAAGACCCAGTACTTC
TRBV19	once	TRBJ1-1	NA	CASSPRDSHTEAFF	TGTGCCAGTAGTCCGAGGGATTCGCACACTGAAGCTTTCTTT
TRBV9	NA	TRBJ1-6	TRBD1	CASSVGQGANSPLHF	TGTGCCAGCAGCGTAGGACAGGGGGCGAATTCACCCCTCCACTTT
TRBV2	NA	TRBJ1-4	NA	CASSAQGGEKLFF	TGTGCCAGCAGTGCGCAAGGGGGTGAAAAACTGTTTTTT
TRBV5-6	NA	TRBJ2-3	TRBD2	CASSNLELATDTQYF	TGTGCCAGCAGCAATTTAGAACTAGCGACAGATACGCAGTATTTT
TRBV6-6	NA	TRBJ2-2	NA	CASSYEPTGELFF	TGTGCCAGCAGTTACGAGCCCACCGGGGAGCTGTTTTTT
TRBV5-1	NA	TRBJ1-4	TRBD1	CASSPGQGGKLFF	TGCGCCAGCAGCCCGGGACAGGGAGGAAAACTGTTTTTT
TRBV2	NA	TRBJ1-5	NA	CASRTGSNQPQHF	TGTGCCAGCCGTACAGGGAGCAATCAGCCCCAGCATTTT
TRBV28	NA	TRBJ2-5	TRBD2	CASSLSGGQETQYF	TGTGCCAGCAGTCTTAGCGGGGGCCAAGAGACCCAGTACTTC
TRBV5-6	once	TRBJ2-7	NA	CASTHPFRDEQYF	TGTGCCAGCACCCACCCTTTCAGGGACGAGCAGTACTTC
TRBV28	NA	TRBJ2-3	TRBD2	CASRLADQSDTQYF	TGTGCCAGCCGACTAGCGGATCAGTCAGATACGCAGTATTTT
TRBV18	NA	TRBJ1-2	NA	CASSPGLKGYTF	TGTGCCAGCTCACCCGGGTTGAAGGGCTACACCTTC
TRBV5-1	NA	TRBJ1-2	NA	CASSPSNYGYTF	TGCGCCAGCAGCCCATCCAACTATGGCTACACCTTC
TRBV5-1	NA	TRBJ2-7	TRBD1	CASSLEDRVYEQYF	TGCGCCAGCAGCTTGGAGGACAGGGTCTACGAGCAGTACTTC